This entry features one TCR beta chain sequence. In the authors' methods: Amplified reference gene primers provided the basis for estimating nucleated cell counts. TCRdb's copy holds only in-frame clones and misses some; the assay was immunoSEQ multiplex PCR. Clone size and the V and J calls come from that table; the DNA yielded D and trimming. The sample contains some 330,000 clones, 92% of which appear only once. Grouping used clinical history reported by participants in a survey and questionnaire. This record comes from a study of blood T cell repertoires in COVID-19. Across the study: The analysed material was cDNA or gDNA that came from T cells, B-cell-depleted T cells, or PBMCs.

Germline assignment: CDR1 SGHKS and CDR2 YYEKEE (reference sequence). This CDR3 is built from 14 residues. The trim removed 4 bases at V and 4 bases at J, leaving 6 bases unmatched. The sequence came from a woman aged 30 to 39 who had recovered from COVID-19. This rearrangement joins TRBV5-5 to TRBJ2-5, with 8 bases fitting TRBD2. The sequenced material came from PBMCs or T cells enriched from blood (not recorded which). CDR3 sequence: CASSTGTRGETQYF. Here the CDR3 DNA reads TGTGCCAGCAGCACCGGGACTAGAGGAGAGACCCAGTACTTC.